A single sample gave rise to the 8 T cell receptor beta chains below, sequenced in a study of CD8 T cells in Susac syndrome. An input of roughly 0.5 to 1 ug of RNA was subjected to reverse transcription using random hexamers. Using its own MiXCR run on the immunoSEQ multiplex PCR reads, TCRdb lists one record per CDR3 protein. The table has a few hundred thousand distinct CDR3 sequences, 92% seen once. Sample: CD4+ T cells from PBMCs. These receptors were obtained from a human donor with multiple sclerosis.

V gene TRBV7-2 combines with J gene TRBJ2-6, with D hard to call. The CDR3 runs 15 residues. Per germline, CDR1 SGHTA and CDR2 FQGNSA. V shed 3 bases and J shed 4 bases, with 10 bases lying between them. The CDR3 region is CASSLLGLGANVLTF. CDR3 in DNA: TGTGCCAGCAGCTTGCTCGGGTTAGGGGCCAACGTCCTGACTTTC.

With regard to this clonotype: Relative to the germline gene, one junction end is altered; a read error may explain this. CDR3 sequence: CASSPNRGPQETQYF. The CDR3 DNA reads TGTGCTAGCAGCCCGAACAGGGGGCCACAAGAGACCCAGTACTTC. The chain carries TRBV7-7 and TRBJ2-5; 9 positions match TRBD1. The length of the CDR3 is 15 residues. From germline, CDR1 is SSHAT and CDR2 FNYEAQ (reference sequence).

The rearrangement uses TRBV7-9 and TRBJ1-6, with a tentative D call TRBD1 (6 bases). Germline V gene data show CDR1 as SEHNR and CDR2 as FQNEAQ (reference sequence). With 2 bases removed from V and 6 bases from J, the gap between germline ends came to 11 bases. This CDR3 is 15 amino acids long. The CDR3 DNA reads TGTGCCAGCAGCTTAAACAGGGCCTTTAATTCACCCCTCCACTTT. Translating it yields CASSLNRAFNSPLHF.

The chain couples TRBV20-1 to TRBJ2-2; TRBD2 matches 7 bases. This CDR3 is built from 15 residues. CDR1 is DFQATT and CDR2 is SNEGSKA in the germline V gene (reference sequence). V gave up 3 bases and J gave up 0 bases; unmatched junction bases: 4. The CDR3, as DNA: TGCAGTGCTAGGGGGGGGGTCGCGAACACCGGGGAGCTGTTTTTT. Amino acids: CSARGGVANTGELFF.

The chain is built from TRBV14 and TRBJ1-4; tentatively, D is TRBD1 (5 bases). In germline, CDR1 is SGHDN, CDR2 FVKESK. The V and J ends lost 4 bases and 4 bases respectively, with 22 bases between them. The CDR3 is 18 residues long. The CDR3 DNA reads as TGTGCCAGCAGCCCGAAGCGGGCAGGGATTCGCTTTAATGAAAAACTGTTTTTT. Protein: CASSPKRAGIRFNEKLFF.

The chain employs TRBV23-1 and TRBJ1-1, with 12 bases that match TRBD1. TRBV23-1 is flagged as an ORF with uncertain function. The CDR3 spans 20 residues. The trim removed 6 bases at V and 2 bases at J, leaving 19 bases unmatched. CDR3 sequence (DNA): TGCGCCAGCAGCCACACTCAAAATGAGGGACAGGGGGCAGCCAACACTGAAGCTTTCTTT. This translates into CASSHTQNEGQGAANTEAFF.

V usage is TRBV11-2 and J usage is TRBJ1-3; perhaps TRBD1 as D (6 bases). The germline V and J ends were trimmed by 6 bases and 4 bases, with 19 bases remaining between them. There are 16 residues in the CDR3. Germline CDR1 SGHAT, CDR2 FQNNGV. CDR3 sequence (DNA): TGTGCCAGCAGGCCACAGGGACCCATAAGGGGAAACACCATATATTTT. Its translation is CASRPQGPIRGNTIYF.

This clonotype appeared once. The J gene is TRBJ1-2, the V gene TRBV2; no clear D. V gave up 4 bases and J gave up 4 bases, with 13 bases separating them. The V gene's germline CDR1 is SNHLY and CDR2 FYNNEI. This CDR3 has 14 amino acids. This chain's CDR3 is CASSGPPVFYGYTF. The CDR3 DNA sequence: TGTGCCAGCAGTGGACCCCCCGTCTTCTATGGCTACACCTTC. Drawing the rest from reference TRBV2 and TRBJ1-2, the complete variable domain is EPEVTQTPSHQVTQMGQEVILRCVPISNHLYFYWYRQILGQKVEFLVSFYNNEISEKSEIFDDQFSVERPDGSNFTLKIRSTKLEDSAMYFCASSGPPVFYGYTFGSGTRLTVV.